The source of this T cell receptor (beta chain) is a study of shared clonotypes between healthy human individuals. Study background: There were three CD4 naive, three CD4 memory, two CD8 naive and one CD8 memory plates per donor.

The data were produced by immunoSEQ multiplex PCR, yet TCRdb's version contains in-frame clones alone and is incomplete. The sample comprises approximately 620,000 clones, more than 95% of which are singletons, and around 0.057% rests with the top ten. V was pared by 7 bases and J by 2 bases, with 17 bases between. The CDR3 length is 16 residues. Germline V gene sequence: CDR1 LNHDA, CDR2 SQIVND (reference sequence). The J gene is TRBJ2-2, the V gene TRBV19; D uncertain. The sequenced sample was naive CD4+ T cells sorted from blood. Subset here: CD45RA+ positively selected. This sequence originates from a woman in her thirties in good health. CDR3 sequence reads: CASNAWLQRNTGELFF. CDR3 DNA sequence: TGTGCCAGTAACGCGTGGTTACAGAGAAACACCGGGGAGCTGTTTTTT.